What follows describes a single TCR beta chain. The entry originates in a study of shared clonotypes between healthy human individuals. Positively selected for CCR7, the CD45RO-negative cells used as naive CD8 cells excluded terminally differentiated effector memory CD45RA+ cells. Germline CDR1 reads LGHNA; CDR2 reads YSLEER. J was trimmed by 0 bases and V by 8 bases; bases with no gene match: 9. The CDR3 sequence is 15 residues long. The protocol was immunoSEQ multiplex PCR, while the TCRdb copy is restricted to in-frame clones and leaves out a portion. The data hold roughly 1,800,000 clones, with around 96% observed a single time.

The sequencing sample was made of naive CD8+ T cells sorted from blood. The chain uses TRBV4-3 and TRBJ2-5; TRBD1 matches 7 bases. The receptor comes from a man between 18 and 29 years old in good health. The CDR3, as DNA: TGCGCCAGCGGAAAAACAGGGGCCTACCAAGAGACCCAGTACTTC. Its translation: CASGKTGAYQETQYF.